These 20 T cell receptor beta chains originate from one sample sequenced in a study of blood T cells in healthy people across ages. Combining a sample-barcoded 5' primer with a J-beta primer mix, a second PCR ran for about 7 to 11 cycles. From the 5' RACE reads, TCRdb called clonotypes with MiXCR, one entry per CDR3 protein. The table lists around 1.5 million distinct CDR3 sequences, 59% of them singletons, with 5% to 7% in the top ten. Sequencing was done on a sample of blood. These receptors all come from a man aged 18 to 29 in good health.

This rearrangement joins TRBV4-3 to TRBJ1-1; weak D call: TRBD1 (5 bases). Per germline, CDR1 LGHNA and CDR2 YSLEER. V lost 2 bases and J 5 bases, leaving 9 bases between the germline ends. The CDR3 runs to 13 residues. The CDR3 nucleotides read TGCGCCAGCAGCCAATTCTGGGGGACTGAAGCTTTCTTT. It specifies CASSQFWGTEAFF.

The chain employs TRBV7-9 and TRBJ2-4; D may correspond to TRBD1 or TRBD2 (6 bases each). Germline values: CDR1 SEHNR, CDR2 FQNEAQ (reference sequence). There are 16 residues in the CDR3. V lost 1 base to trimming and J lost 13 bases, with 23 bases between them. DNA for the CDR3: TGTGCCAGCAGCTTAGGGGAGGCTCCGAGGGGGATCATGCAGTACTTC. This encodes CASSLGEAPRGIMQYF.

The chain carries TRBV6-2 or TRBV6-3 and TRBJ2-4; D uncertain. The DNA end is a closer match to TRBJ2-7, so the J assignment may be wrong. Germline V gene lookup returns CDR1 MNHEY and CDR2 SVGEGT. The CDR3 has 14 residues. In DNA form, the CDR3 reads TGTGCCAGCAGTTACCGCAGGCAGACCTACGAGCAGTACTTC. Amino acids: CASSYRRQTYEQYF.

The J gene is TRBJ2-3, the V gene TRBV13; D unresolved. Germline V gene sequence: CDR1 PRHDT, CDR2 FYEKMQ (reference sequence). This CDR3 is 15 amino acids long. Trimming pared 1 base from V and 3 bases from J, leaving 11 bases between. Written as DNA, the CDR3 is TGTGCCAGCAGCTTAGCGTTCGCTGGAACAGATACGCAGTATTTT. It codes for CASSLAFAGTDTQYF. The variable domain in full, completed from reference TRBV13 and TRBJ2-3, reads AAGVIQSPRHLIKEKRETATLKCYPIPRHDTVYWYQQGPGQDPQFLISFYEKMQSDKGSIPDRFSAQQFSDYHSELNMSSLELGDSALYFCASSLAFAGTDTQYFGPGTRLTVL.

This clonotype was detected only a few times. V gene TRBV28 combines with J gene TRBJ2-7; 10 nucleotides align to TRBD1. The germline CDR1 and CDR2 sequences are MDHEN and SYDVKM. This CDR3 is built from 16 residues. V shed 5 bases and J 1 base; nucleotides not matched to a gene: 8. CDR3 amino acids: CASSLMTGGDSYEQYF. Here the CDR3 DNA reads TGTGCCAGCAGTCTCATGACAGGGGGCGATTCCTACGAGCAGTACTTC. The whole variable domain, remainder taken from reference TRBV28 and TRBJ2-7, is DVKVTQSSRYLVKRTGEKVFLECVQDMDHENMFWYRQDPGLGLRLIYFSYDVKMKEKGDIPEGYSVSREKKERFSLILESASTNQTSMYLCASSLMTGGDSYEQYFGPGTRLTVT.

This clonotype was observed a single time. The V and J genes are TRBV7-6 and TRBJ2-1, with no clear D. The V end was cut by 5 bases, the J end by 3 bases, with 8 bases between. The CDR3 has 13 amino acids. The germline V gene encodes CDR1 SGHVS and CDR2 FNYEAQ. The CDR3 DNA follows: TGTGCCAGCAGCACTGAGAACTACAATGAGCAGTTCTTC. Amino acid sequence: CASSTENYNEQFF.

The chain couples TRBV5-1 to TRBJ2-2; D may match TRBD1 or TRBD2 (5 bases each). The CDR3 is 15 residues long. The germline V gene has CDR1 SGHRS and CDR2 YFSETQ. Trimming took off 2 bases at V and 1 base at J, with 9 bases between the two ends. The CDR3 DNA reads as TGCGCCAGCAGCTTTCAGGGAGTGAACACCGGGGAGCTGTTTTTT. Protein sequence: CASSFQGVNTGELFF. Filled out from reference TRBV5-1 and TRBJ2-2, the complete variable domain reads KAGVTQTPRYLIKTRGQQVTLSCSPISGHRSVSWYQQTPGQGLQFLFEYFSETQRNKGNFPGRFSGRQFSNSRSEMNVSTLELGDSALYLCASSFQGVNTGELFFGEGSRLTVL.

The chain has TRBV12-3 or TRBV12-4 and TRBJ1-2, with 9 nucleotides matching TRBD1. Germline trimming cut 5 bases from V and 7 bases from J; bases unmatched to any gene: 11. CDR3 length: 15 residues. CDR3 in amino acids: CASSPHRDRVVGYTF. The DNA of the CDR3 is TGTGCCAGCAGTCCGCACCGGGACAGGGTGGTTGGCTACACCTTC.

V usage is TRBV7-2 and J usage is TRBJ2-3, with TRBD2 identical over 7 bases. V shed 1 base, J shed 1 base, and the junction held 5 bases outside the gene matches. This CDR3 region has 16 residues. Germline V gene data show CDR1 as SGHTA and CDR2 as FQGNSA. CDR3 DNA sequence: TGTGCCAGCAGCTTAGTGGTGGGAGGGGGCACAGATACGCAGTATTTT. Translating gives CASSLVVGGGTDTQYF.

This rearrangement joins TRBV29-1 to TRBJ2-1; 14 bases map to TRBD2. The CDR3 is 16 amino acids. V was pared by 6 bases and J by 5 bases, with 9 bases of the junction left unmatched. Germline CDR1 and CDR2: SQVTM and ANQGSEA. The CDR3 region is CSVLGLAGEEHNEQFF. The CDR3 DNA is TGCAGCGTGCTGGGACTAGCGGGAGAAGAACACAATGAGCAGTTCTTC.

V is TRBV12-3 or TRBV12-4 and J is TRBJ2-7, with D possibly being TRBD2 (6 bases). The germline V and J ends were trimmed by 5 bases and 7 bases, with 24 bases remaining between them. This CDR3 has 16 amino acids. Here the CDR3 reads CASSDSRRGVYNEQYF. The DNA for the CDR3 is TGTGCCAGCAGTGATTCCCGGCGGGGTGTCTACAATGAGCAGTACTTC.

This clonotype showed up just a few times. V is TRBV4-1 and J is TRBJ2-7; D gene ambiguous. Between the trimmed V and J ends, which lost 3 bases and 5 bases, there was a span of 23 bases. This CDR3 comprises 17 residues. CDR1 MGHRA and CDR2 YSYEKL come from the germline V gene. CDR3 DNA sequence: TGCGCCAGCAGCCAGGTTGAATTTATTGCCGAGGACCACGAGCAGTACTTC. Translated, it gives CASSQVEFIAEDHEQYF.

The V and J genes are TRBV20-1 and TRBJ2-1; D not certain. The CDR3 is 10 residues long. V gave up 8 bases and J gave up 12 bases, with 14 bases separating them. CDR1 and CDR2 from the germline V gene are DFQATT and SNEGSKA (reference sequence). CDR3 amino acids: CSTVAGSQFF. The DNA of the CDR3 is TGCAGTACCGTAGCCGGTTCGCAGTTCTTC.

J is TRBJ2-2 and V is TRBV9, with a weak D call TRBD1 (5 bases). Trimming pared 1 base from V and 6 bases from J, leaving 13 bases between. This CDR3 is built from 15 residues. Germline values: CDR1 SGDLS, CDR2 YYNGEE. The CDR3 DNA is TGTGCCAGCAGCGTAAGCGCAGGGAAATCCGGGGAGCTGTTTTTT. It yields the protein CASSVSAGKSGELFF.

The V gene is TRBV27, the J gene TRBJ1-2; 8 bases are shared with TRBD1. Germline V CDR1 and CDR2: MNHEY, SMNVEV (reference sequence). This CDR3 contains 14 residues. Trimming removed 4 bases from V and 3 bases from J; junction bases left unmatched: 4. For the CDR3, the DNA is TGTGCCAGCAGTTCCGACAGGGGAGACTATGGCTACACCTTC. Protein: CASSSDRGDYGYTF.

The V call is TRBV4-1, the J call TRBJ2-1; 12 bases agree with TRBD2. V was pared by 0 bases and J by 6 bases, with 9 bases of the junction left unmatched. This CDR3 spans 18 amino acids. Per germline, CDR1 MGHRA and CDR2 YSYEKL. The chain's CDR3 is CASSQDWASGRAGNEQFF. DNA of the CDR3: TGCGCCAGCAGCCAAGATTGGGCTAGCGGGAGGGCGGGCAATGAGCAGTTCTTC.

This chain links TRBV10-1 with TRBJ1-1, with D possibly TRBD1 on 5 matching bases. The CDR3 is made up of 13 amino acids. CDR1 is WNHNN, CDR2 SYGVQD, per germline (reference sequence). The germline V and J ends were trimmed by 7 bases and 0 bases, with 9 bases remaining between them. The CDR3 DNA reads as TGCGCCAGCACAGGGTCTCTGAACACTGAAGCTTTCTTT. Its translation is CASTGSLNTEAFF.

The chain couples TRBV10-2 to TRBJ2-5; no clear D gene. The CDR3 has 12 amino acids. Germline lookup yields CDR1 WSHSY and CDR2 SAAADI. Trimming removed 6 bases from V and 4 bases from J, with 9 bases in between. CDR3 DNA sequence: TGCGCCAGCAGGGACGGCCCAGAGACCCAGTACTTC. Its protein product is CASRDGPETQYF.

The chain is built from TRBV2 and TRBJ2-4; possible D gene TRBD1, 5 bases. Trimming took off 8 bases at V and 2 bases at J, with 13 bases between the two ends. The germline gives CDR1 SNHLY, CDR2 FYNNEI. The length of the CDR3 is 14 residues. CDR3 DNA: TGTGCCAGCGCGCAGGGAATGACCAAAAACATTCAGTACTTC. It encodes CASAQGMTKNIQYF.

CDR3 bases: TGTGCCAGCAGCTTAGGTCCGGCTGAGACCTTCTATGGCTACACCTTC. Protein product: CASSLGPAETFYGYTF. This chain joins TRBV7-2 and TRBJ1-2, with D unresolved. The germline gives CDR1 SGHTA, CDR2 FQGNSA. The CDR3 has 16 amino acids. Trimming removed 1 base from V and 4 bases from J, with 16 bases in between.